The 6 T cell receptor beta chains given below trace back to one sample, sequenced in a study of T cell responses to AZD1222 COVID-19 vaccine. Sequencing used immunoSEQ multiplex PCR; TCRdb keeps in-frame clones, though not all of them. Here the sample spans roughly 170,000 clones, around 88% being singletons. This sample comprised peripheral blood, obtained on day 0 of AZD1222 vaccination. The receptors were sampled from an adult in good health.

This chain uses TRBV9 with TRBJ2-1, with D perhaps matching TRBD1 or TRBD2 (6 bases each). Germline V gene sequence: CDR1 SGDLS, CDR2 YYNGEE. The CDR3 extends over 14 amino acids. V was pared by 0 bases and J by 7 bases, with 11 bases between. In DNA form, the CDR3 reads TGTGCCAGCAGCGTAGTAACAGGGAGGAATGAGCAGTTCTTC. It yields the protein CASSVVTGRNEQFF.

The chain uses TRBV6-5 and TRBJ2-2; D possibly corresponds to TRBD1 (6 bases). V lost 7 bases and J lost 5, with 17 bases in between. Germline loops: CDR1 MNHEY, CDR2 SVGAGI. This CDR3 comprises 15 residues. CDR3 DNA sequence: TGTGCCAGCAACCGAAGGGCAGGGGAAACCGGGGAGCTGTTTTTT. Protein product: CASNRRAGETGELFF.

This chain uses TRBV7-6 with TRBJ1-5; weak D call: TRBD1 (5 bases). Germline V gene lookup returns CDR1 SGHVS and CDR2 FNYEAQ. Between the trimmed V and J ends, which lost 1 base and 5 bases, there was a span of 6 bases. The CDR3 covers 13 residues. In nucleotides, the CDR3 is TGTGCCAGCAGCTTAGGCAGGGATCAGCCCCAGCATTTT. This translates into CASSLGRDQPQHF.

This chain uses TRBV3-1 (or the pseudogene TRBV3-2) with TRBJ2-7, with 10 bases matching TRBD2. J lost 4 bases, V lost 0 bases, and 12 bases had no gene match. Germline assignment: CDR1 LGHDT and CDR2 YNNKEL (reference sequence). The CDR3 sequence is 18 residues long. This chain's CDR3 is CASSQDRGLAGVLYEQYF. CDR3 coding DNA: TGTGCCAGCAGCCAAGATCGTGGGCTAGCGGGAGTATTGTACGAGCAGTACTTC.

The chain's CDR3 is CASSYRDSLEKLFF. DNA for the CDR3: TGTGCCAGCAGTTACCGGGACAGCCTTGAAAAACTGTTTTTT. The chain joins TRBV7-4 to TRBJ1-4; 7 nucleotides agree with TRBD1. The CDR3 has 14 amino acids. The trim removed 6 bases at V and 7 bases at J, leaving 8 bases unmatched. Germline loops: CDR1 SGHVT, CDR2 SQSDAQ. Based on the CDR3 plus reference TRBV7-4 and TRBJ1-4, the full variable domain is GAGVSQSPRYKVAKRGRDVALRCDSISGHVTLYWYRQTLGQGSEVLTYSQSDAQRDKSGRPSGRFSAERPERSVSTLKIQRTEQGDSAVYLCASSYRDSLEKLFFGSGTQLSVL.

V and J are TRBV5-1 and TRBJ1-4; 9 nucleotides align to TRBD1. Germline V lookup: CDR1 SGHRS, CDR2 YFSETQ. Trimming cost V 4 bases and J 3 bases; bases outside gene matches: 7. The CDR3 covers 16 residues. The CDR3 bases are TGCGCCAGCAGCCTAACAGGGGGCGCATCTAATGAAAAACTGTTTTTT. Amino acid sequence: CASSLTGGASNEKLFF.